This TCR beta chain was identified during a study of shared clonotypes between healthy human individuals. Healthy HIV-negative adults without recent acute infections or vaccinations served as donors. Everyone who donated was a Caucasian adult who lived in Nashville, Tennessee. Trimming pared 0 bases from V and 9 bases from J, leaving 18 bases between. The germline V gene has CDR1 SGHRS and CDR2 YFSETQ. This CDR3 comprises 15 residues. Deep-level assay runs were performed. The protocol was immunoSEQ multiplex PCR, while the TCRdb copy is restricted to in-frame clones and leaves out a portion. The sample consists of fewer than 600,000 clones, more than 70% of them appearing once.

The TCR was taken from a woman between 40 and 55 years old in good health. Some clones in this sample may be carry-over from other donors' samples. Sequenced: PBMCs. The chain couples TRBV5-1 to TRBJ2-5; no firm D call. CDR3 sequence (DNA): TGCGCCAGCAGCTTGGCCATGGACGGAGAAAGGCCCCAGTACTTC. As protein: CASSLAMDGERPQYF.